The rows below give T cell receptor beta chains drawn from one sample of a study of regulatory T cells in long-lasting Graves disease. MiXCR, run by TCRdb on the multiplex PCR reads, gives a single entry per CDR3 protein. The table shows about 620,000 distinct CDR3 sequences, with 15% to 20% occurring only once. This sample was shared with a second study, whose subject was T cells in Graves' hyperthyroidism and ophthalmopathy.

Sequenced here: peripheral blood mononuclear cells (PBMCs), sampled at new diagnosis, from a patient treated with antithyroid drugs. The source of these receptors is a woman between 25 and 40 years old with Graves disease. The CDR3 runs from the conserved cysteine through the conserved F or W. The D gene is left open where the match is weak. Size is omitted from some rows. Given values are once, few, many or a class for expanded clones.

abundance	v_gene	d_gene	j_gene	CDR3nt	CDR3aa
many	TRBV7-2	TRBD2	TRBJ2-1	TGTGCCAGCAGATCTAGCGGGAGCTTTAAAAACAATGAGCAGTTCTTC	CASRSSGSFKNNEQFF
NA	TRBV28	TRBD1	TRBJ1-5	TGTGCCAGCGTAGATGGACAGGGCAATCAGCCCCAGCATTTT	CASVDGQGNQPQHF
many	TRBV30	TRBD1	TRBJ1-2	TGTGCCTGGCGCCGGGACAGGGGCAACTATGGCTACACCTTC	CAWRRDRGNYGYTF
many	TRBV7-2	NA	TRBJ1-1	TGTGCCAGCAGCTTACAAAGTATCACTGAAGCTTTCTTT	CASSLQSITEAFF
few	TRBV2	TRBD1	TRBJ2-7	TGTGCCAGCAGGGGCGGGACAGGGGGCGCGTACGAGCAGTACTTC	CASRGGTGGAYEQYF
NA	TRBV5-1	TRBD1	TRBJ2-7	TGCGCCAGCAGCAGGGACAGGCCCTACGAGCAGTACTTC	CASSRDRPYEQYF
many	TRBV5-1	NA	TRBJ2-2	TGCGCCAGCAGCGTACAGACTCCGAACACCGGGGAGCTGTTTTTT	CASSVQTPNTGELFF
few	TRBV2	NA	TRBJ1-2	TGTGCCAGCAGTGGGACAGCAGTGTCCTATGGCTACACCTTC	CASSGTAVSYGYTF
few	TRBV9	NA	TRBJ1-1	TGTGCCAGCAGCGCCCTCCCGTCGAACACTGAAGCTTTCTTT	CASSALPSNTEAFF
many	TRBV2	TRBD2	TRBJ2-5	TGTGCCAGCAATTGGGGACTAGCCCAAGAGACCCAGTACTTC	CASNWGLAQETQYF
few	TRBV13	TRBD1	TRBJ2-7	TGTGCCAGCAGCTTAGGAGCACAGGGGATCTCGGGCGAGCAGTACTTC	CASSLGAQGISGEQYF
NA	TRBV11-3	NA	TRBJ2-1	TGTGCCAGCAGCTTAGATCGCAGCAATGAGCAGTTCTTC	CASSLDRSNEQFF
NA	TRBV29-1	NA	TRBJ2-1	TGCAGCGTTGGATGGGGAAAGGGAGCATCCTACAATGAGCAGTTCTTC	CSVGWGKGASYNEQFF
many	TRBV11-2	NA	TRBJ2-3	TGTGCCAGCAGCTTGAGGGGGTCTAGTCGCACAGATACGCAGTATTTT	CASSLRGSSRTDTQYF
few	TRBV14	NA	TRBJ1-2	TGTGCCAGCAGCCAGCTGGACAGCTTCTATGGCTACACCTTC	CASSQLDSFYGYTF
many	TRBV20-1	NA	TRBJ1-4	TGCAGTGGCCTGGGACGGAGTGAAAAACTGTTTTTT	CSGLGRSEKLFF
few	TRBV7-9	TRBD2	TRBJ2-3	TGTGCCAGCAGCTTATACGGGGACTACATGGAGGATACGCAGTATTTT	CASSLYGDYMEDTQYF